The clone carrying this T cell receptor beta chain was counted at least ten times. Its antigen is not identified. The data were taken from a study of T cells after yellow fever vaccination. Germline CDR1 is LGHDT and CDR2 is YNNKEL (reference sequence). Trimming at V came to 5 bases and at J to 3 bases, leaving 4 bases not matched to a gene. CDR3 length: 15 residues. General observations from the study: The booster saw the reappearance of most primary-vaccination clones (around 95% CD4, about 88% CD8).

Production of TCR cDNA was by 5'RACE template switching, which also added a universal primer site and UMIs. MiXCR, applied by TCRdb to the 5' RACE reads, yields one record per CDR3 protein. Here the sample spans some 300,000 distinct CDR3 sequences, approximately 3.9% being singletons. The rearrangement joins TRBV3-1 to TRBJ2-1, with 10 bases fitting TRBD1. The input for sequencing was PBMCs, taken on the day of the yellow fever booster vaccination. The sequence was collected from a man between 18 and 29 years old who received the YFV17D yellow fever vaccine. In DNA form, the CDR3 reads TGTGCCAGCAGCTGGGGGACAGGGGTCTACAATGAGCAGTTCTTC. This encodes CASSWGTGVYNEQFF.